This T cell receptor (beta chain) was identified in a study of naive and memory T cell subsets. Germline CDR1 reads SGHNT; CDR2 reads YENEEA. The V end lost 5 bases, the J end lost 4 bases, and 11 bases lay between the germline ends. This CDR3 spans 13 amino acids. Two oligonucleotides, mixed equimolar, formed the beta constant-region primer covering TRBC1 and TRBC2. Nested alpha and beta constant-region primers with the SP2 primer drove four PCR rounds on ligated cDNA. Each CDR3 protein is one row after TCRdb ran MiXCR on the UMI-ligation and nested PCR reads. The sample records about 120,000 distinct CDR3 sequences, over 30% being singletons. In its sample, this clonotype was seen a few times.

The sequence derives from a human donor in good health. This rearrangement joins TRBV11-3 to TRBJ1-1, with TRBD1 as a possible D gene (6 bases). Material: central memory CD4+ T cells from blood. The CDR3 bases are TGTGCCAGCAGCGAGAGGACAGCCACTGAAGCTTTCTTT. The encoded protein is CASSERTATEAFF.